Shown below are 6 T cell receptor beta chains from a single sample sequenced in a study of blood T cell repertoires in COVID-19. The repertoire was sequenced with immunoSEQ multiplex PCR; TCRdb's copy has only in-frame clones and lacks some. Among 150,000 to 200,000 clones listed, about 87% were seen once. Material for sequencing was peripheral blood. The receptor source for this set is a woman aged 70 to 79 with COVID-19, enrolled during active disease.

V and J are TRBV9 and TRBJ1-5; D call uncertain. The germline V and J ends were trimmed by 7 bases and 0 bases, with 11 bases remaining between them. The CDR3 sequence is 14 residues long. CDR1 SGDLS and CDR2 YYNGEE come from the germline V gene. The CDR3 DNA reads TGTGCCAGCTCGCGGGGTCATAGCAATCAGCCCCAGCATTTT. Protein sequence: CASSRGHSNQPQHF. The whole variable domain, remainder taken from reference TRBV9 and TRBJ1-5, is DSGVTQTPKHLITATGQRVTLRCSPRSGDLSVYWYQQSLDQGLQFLIQYYNGEERAKGNILERFSAQQFPDLHSELNLSSLELGDSALYFCASSRGHSNQPQHFGDGTRLSIL.

This rearrangement joins TRBV28 to TRBJ1-6; D possibly corresponds to TRBD1 (6 bases). The CDR3 is 16 residues long. Trimming cost V 0 bases and J 10 bases, with 16 bases left between them. Germline loops: CDR1 MDHEN, CDR2 SYDVKM. CDR3 nucleotide sequence: TGTGCCAGCAGTTTATGGGGGGCAGGGGTCAGGTCACCCCTCCACTTT. It encodes CASSLWGAGVRSPLHF.

The rearrangement links TRBV28 to TRBJ2-5; the D gene is possibly TRBD1 (6 bases). Deletions cut 3 bases from V and 4 bases from J, with 12 bases between. The germline CDR1 and CDR2 sequences are MDHEN and SYDVKM. The CDR3 contains 14 residues. The DNA of the CDR3 is TGTGCCAGCAGTTTCTCCGGGACATCAGAGACCCAGTACTTC. Its protein product is CASSFSGTSETQYF.

The chain combines TRBV7-8 with TRBJ1-1; D uncertain. This CDR3 is built from 12 residues. Germline CDR1 reads SGHVS; CDR2 reads FQNEAQ. Trimming removed 1 base at V and 5 bases at J, with 5 bases between. The CDR3 coding sequence is TGTGCCAGCAGCTTAGGGGCTACTGAAGCTTTCTTT. Its translation is CASSLGATEAFF.

V is TRBV11-2 and J is TRBJ2-3; D is undetermined. The CDR3 sequence is 13 residues long. The V end was cut by 5 bases, the J end by 4 bases, with 10 bases between. Germline V gene data show CDR1 as SGHAT and CDR2 as FQNNGV. This CDR3 reads CASSPVRADTQYF. CDR3 coding DNA: TGTGCCAGCAGCCCGGTAAGAGCAGATACGCAGTATTTT. Full variable domain (remainder filled in from reference TRBV11-2 and TRBJ2-3): EAGVAQSPRYKIIEKRQSVAFWCNPISGHATLYWYQQILGQGPKLLIQFQNNGVVDDSQLPKDRFSAERLKGVDSTLKIQPAKLEDSAVYLCASSPVRADTQYFGPGTRLTVL.

The chain is built from TRBV4-2 and TRBJ1-2; TRBD1 agrees at 11 bases. The germline V gene encodes CDR1 LGHNA and CDR2 YNFKEQ. V dropped 0 bases and J dropped 4; count of bases not matched to a gene: 4. This CDR3 is 16 amino acids long. This chain's CDR3 is CASSQEPGQGVYGYTF. CDR3 nucleotides: TGTGCCAGCAGCCAAGAACCGGGACAGGGGGTCTATGGCTACACCTTC.